Below are 14 T cell receptor beta chains sequenced from a single sample in a study of blood T cell repertoires in COVID-19 (dated by TCRdb to about 2020). The receptor library was made with the immunoSEQ multiplex PCR assay. The source is immuneACCESS, and TCRdb retained only in-frame sequences with V and J called. Part of the clones is not carried over; for the studies checked, unresolved V genes explain less than half of this, and the remainder is unexplained. The sample table lists about 140,000 clones, roughly 84% of them with a count of one. The leading ten clones occupy 5.5% of the sample. Sequenced input: PBMCs or T cells enriched from blood (not recorded which). The receptors come from a man aged 35-49 years with acute COVID-19.

The rearrangement uses TRBV5-1 and TRBJ2-1; TRBD1 matches at 7 bases. Germline CDR1 SGHRS, CDR2 YFSETQ. The CDR3 runs to 14 residues. V was clipped by 4 bases and J by 5 bases; unmatched bases: 6. DNA of the CDR3: TGCGCCAGCAGCAACCCAGGGACAGACAATGAGCAGTTCTTC. Translation: CASSNPGTDNEQFF.

The chain has TRBV10-3 and TRBJ2-5, with 9 bases fitting TRBD1. CDR3 length: 14 amino acids. Unmatched junction bases numbered 5, after V lost 4 bases and J lost 5 bases. Germline assignment: CDR1 ENHRY and CDR2 SYGVKD. In nucleotides, the CDR3 is TGTGCCATCAGTGTGGGACAGGGCGGGGAGACCCAGTACTTC. This translates into CAISVGQGGETQYF.

The genes are TRBV7-2 and TRBJ2-3; D is undetermined. The CDR3 runs 15 residues. V lost 2 bases to trimming and J lost 0 bases, with 9 bases between them. The germline V gene encodes CDR1 SGHTA and CDR2 FQGNSA. CDR3 bases: TGTGCCAGCAGCTTAACCGTGGAGAGCACAGATACGCAGTATTTT. The encoded protein is CASSLTVESTDTQYF.

The chain carries TRBV10-1 and TRBJ2-4, with unresolved D. V was pared by 0 bases and J by 0 bases, with 3 bases between. The CDR3 has 14 amino acids. The germline V gene encodes CDR1 WNHNN and CDR2 SYGVQD (reference sequence). The CDR3 sequence: CASSESLAKNIQYF. The CDR3 DNA follows: TGCGCCAGCAGTGAGTCCTTAGCCAAAAACATTCAGTACTTC.

The rearrangement links TRBV9 to TRBJ1-1; maybe TRBD1 (5 bases). The CDR3 has 15 residues. Germline CDR1 reads SGDLS; CDR2 reads YYNGEE. V dropped 0 bases and J dropped 5 bases, with 14 bases sitting between them. The CDR3 loop reads CASSVGLGPGTEAFF. In DNA form, the CDR3 reads TGTGCCAGCAGCGTAGGTCTGGGGCCTGGAACTGAAGCTTTCTTT.

In this sample, this clone turned up a few times. The V and J genes are TRBV9 and TRBJ1-2, with unresolved D. CDR1 and CDR2 from the germline V gene are SGDLS and YYNGEE. The CDR3 is 12 residues long. The V gene lost 4 bases and the J gene lost 8 bases, with 12 bases spanning the gap. This CDR3 is CASSPPPGGYTF. The CDR3 bases are TGTGCCAGCAGCCCCCCCCCGGGGGGCTACACCTTC. Full variable domain (outside the CDR3, taken from reference TRBV9 and TRBJ1-2): DSGVTQTPKHLITATGQRVTLRCSPRSGDLSVYWYQQSLDQGLQFLIQYYNGEERAKGNILERFSAQQFPDLHSELNLSSLELGDSALYFCASSPPPGGYTFGSGTRLTVV.

This clone was seen just once. CDR3 in DNA: TGTGCCAGCAGCCCCCTCTCAGGGGACACCTTC. It specifies CASSPLSGDTF. This sequence joins TRBV7-8 and TRBJ1-2, with D maybe TRBD1 (6 bases). Trimming left V 5 bases short and J 12 bases short, with 13 bases between. This CDR3 region has 11 residues. Germline CDR1 is SGHVS and CDR2 is FQNEAQ.

The table lists this clone with a few counts. The chain uses TRBV6-1 and TRBJ1-5; D unresolved. The germline CDR1 and CDR2 sequences are MNHNS and SASEGT. V was clipped by 2 bases and J by 2 bases, with 16 bases between them. This CDR3 has 17 residues. Here the CDR3 reads CASSELSTGLGNQPQHF. As DNA, the CDR3 is TGTGCCAGCAGTGAATTATCGACGGGTCTCGGCAATCAGCCCCAGCATTTT.

The chain couples TRBV3-1 (or the pseudogene TRBV3-2) to TRBJ2-2; possible D gene TRBD1, 7 bases. V lost 4 bases to trimming and J lost 4 bases, with 22 bases between them. This CDR3 has 18 residues. Germline-derived CDR1 and CDR2 are LGHDT and YNNKEL (reference sequence). The CDR3: CASSPTLGAGGSTGELFF. The CDR3 DNA reads TGTGCCAGCAGCCCTACCTTAGGGGCAGGGGGGAGCACCGGGGAGCTGTTTTTT.

The V gene is TRBV7-2, the J gene TRBJ1-1; the match to TRBD1 covers 8 bases. V lost 5 bases and J lost 5; bases outside the gene matches: 10. This CDR3 is 15 amino acids long. CDR1 SGHTA and CDR2 FQGNSA come from the germline V gene. CDR3 in amino acids: CASSKVTGGGTEAFF. The DNA of the CDR3 is TGTGCCAGCAGCAAAGTAACAGGGGGAGGAACTGAAGCTTTCTTT.

The chain joins TRBV4-3 to TRBJ1-1; 9 bases are shared with TRBD1. The J segment lost 4 bases and the V segment lost 4 bases, leaving 10 bases of the junction unmatched. The germline V gene encodes CDR1 LGHNA and CDR2 YSLEER. This CDR3 region has 16 residues. CDR3 protein: CASSPGTGLIGTEAFF. In DNA, the CDR3 is TGCGCCAGCAGCCCCGGGACAGGGTTAATTGGCACTGAAGCTTTCTTT.

This clone showed up just once. The V gene is TRBV7-2, the J gene TRBJ2-5; TRBD2 matches at 9 bases. The ends lost 2 bases at V and 2 bases at J; junction bases unmatched: 12. This CDR3 is 18 amino acids long. Per germline, CDR1 SGHTA and CDR2 FQGNSA. The CDR3 nucleotides are TGTGCCAGCAGCTTACCCTGGGATAGCGGGGGACTTCAAGAGACCCAGTACTTC. Translation: CASSLPWDSGGLQETQYF. The full variable domain, completed using reference TRBV7-2 and TRBJ2-5, is GAGVSQSPSNKVTEKGKDVELRCDPISGHTALYWYRQSLGQGLEFLIYFQGNSAPDKSGLPSDRFSAERTGGSVSTLTIQRTQQEDSAVYLCASSLPWDSGGLQETQYFGPGTRLLVL.

This chain uses TRBV2 with TRBJ2-2, with 8 nucleotides matching TRBD2. CDR3 size: 16 residues. Trimming cost V 3 bases and J 0 bases; bases outside gene matches: 3. Germline V lookup: CDR1 SNHLY, CDR2 FYNNEI. CDR3 in amino acids: CASSEIAGTNTGELFF. CDR3 nucleotides: TGTGCCAGCAGTGAGATAGCGGGAACGAACACCGGGGAGCTGTTTTTT.

V and J are TRBV6-1 and TRBJ1-1; possible D gene TRBD1, 5 bases. V lost 2 bases to trimming and J lost 1 base, with 8 bases between them. This CDR3 is 14 amino acids long. The germline gives CDR1 MNHNS, CDR2 SASEGT. The CDR3 reads CASSEWTTNTEAFF. CDR3 in DNA: TGTGCCAGCAGTGAATGGACAACGAACACTGAAGCTTTCTTT.